This T cell receptor (beta chain) is from a study of T cell responses to AZD1222 COVID-19 vaccine. Study-wide context: Second doses that came at about 4 or about 12 weeks were put together.

The table came from immunoSEQ multiplex PCR; TCRdb's copy has only in-frame clones and leaves some out. This sample has more than 95,000 clones, with around 89% found just once. Study conclusions and caveats: Reportedly, nearly half of unique spike TCRs recognized epitopes outside B.1.351/B.1.1.7 mutations.

Per germline, CDR1 SGHNT and CDR2 YYREEE (reference sequence). V lost 4 bases and J lost 8, with 12 bases in between. The CDR3 covers 12 residues. This clone appeared once. Antigen unknown. The sequencing here drew on peripheral blood, taken on day 0 of AZD1222 vaccination. This TCR derives from an adult in good health. This chain connects TRBV5-4 to TRBJ1-2; D perhaps matches TRBD1 (6 bases). CDR3 DNA: TGTGCCAGCAGCACGGGGGCGTGGGGCTACACCTTC. Translated: CASSTGAWGYTF.